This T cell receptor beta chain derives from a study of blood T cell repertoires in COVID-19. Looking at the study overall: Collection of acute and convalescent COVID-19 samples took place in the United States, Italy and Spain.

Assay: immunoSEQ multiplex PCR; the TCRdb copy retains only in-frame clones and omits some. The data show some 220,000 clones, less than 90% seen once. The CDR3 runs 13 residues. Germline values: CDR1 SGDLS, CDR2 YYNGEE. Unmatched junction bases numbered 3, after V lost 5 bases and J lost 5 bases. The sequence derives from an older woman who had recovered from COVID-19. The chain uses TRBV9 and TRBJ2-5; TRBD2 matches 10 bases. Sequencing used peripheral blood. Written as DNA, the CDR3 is TGTGCCAGCAGTCTTAGCGGGGGGGAGACCCAGTACTTC. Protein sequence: CASSLSGGETQYF. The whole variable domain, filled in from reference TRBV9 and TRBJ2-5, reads DSGVTQTPKHLITATGQRVTLRCSPRSGDLSVYWYQQSLDQGLQFLIQYYNGEERAKGNILERFSAQQFPDLHSELNLSSLELGDSALYFCASSLSGGETQYFGPGTRLLVL.